The next 27 T cell receptor beta chains were all read from a single sample in a study of identical twins. Each CDR3 protein gets one entry after TCRdb re-called the 5' RACE reads with MiXCR. This sample has more than 200,000 distinct CDR3 sequences, with around 15% found just once. What was sequenced was memory (CD45RO+) T cells sorted from blood. Receptors originate from a woman between 18 and 29 years old in good health.

This chain joins TRBV2 and TRBJ2-7; D possibly corresponds to TRBD2 (6 bases). CDR3 size: 14 residues. V lost 4 bases and J 1 base, leaving 11 bases between the germline ends. Germline V gene lookup returns CDR1 SNHLY and CDR2 FYNNEI. The CDR3 nucleotides are TGTGCCAGCAGTGGACCGGGACTTTCCTACGAGCAGTACTTC. The encoded protein is CASSGPGLSYEQYF.

The V call is TRBV7-9, the J call TRBJ1-2; no firm D call. This CDR3 has 12 residues. The germline V gene encodes CDR1 SEHNR and CDR2 FQNEAQ (reference sequence). V was clipped by 1 base and J by 7 bases, with 7 bases between them. DNA for the CDR3: TGTGCCAGCAGCTTAGATCCCCCTGGCTACACCTTC. Protein: CASSLDPPGYTF.

The chain combines TRBV11-3 with TRBJ1-1; no reliable D call. Trimming stripped 0 bases from V and 1 base from J, with 6 bases between. The CDR3 is 14 amino acids. The germline V gene has CDR1 SGHNT and CDR2 YENEEA. As DNA, the CDR3 is TGTGCCAGCAGCTTAGATCACACGAACACTGAAGCTTTCTTT. It is translated as CASSLDHTNTEAFF.

This clonotype was counted ten times or more. The V gene is TRBV18, the J gene TRBJ2-1; 12 bases agree with TRBD2. Trimming cost V 3 bases and J 8 bases; bases outside gene matches: 8. CDR1 and CDR2 (germline): KGHSH, LQKENI. This CDR3 has 16 amino acids. This CDR3 is CASSPPSGRASHEQFF. The CDR3 region has the DNA TGTGCCAGCTCACCCCCTAGCGGGAGGGCTTCCCATGAGCAGTTCTTC.

V is TRBV14 and J is TRBJ2-2, with no clear D. Deletions cut 1 base from V and 1 base from J, with 7 bases between. The CDR3 has 15 residues. The germline V gene has CDR1 SGHDN and CDR2 FVKESK. This chain's CDR3 is CASSQGYGNTGELFF. The CDR3 nucleotides read TGTGCCAGCAGCCAAGGATACGGGAACACCGGGGAGCTGTTTTTT.

This clonotype turned up a few times. The chain recombines TRBV9 with TRBJ2-7; weak D call: TRBD2 (6 bases). Germline CDR1 SGDLS, CDR2 YYNGEE. This CDR3 region has 16 residues. Trimming removed 4 bases at V and 1 base at J, with 18 bases between. The CDR3 spells CASSPRAGTASYEQYF. The CDR3 DNA is TGTGCCAGCAGCCCTCGCGCGGGGACTGCGTCCTACGAGCAGTACTTC.

This clonotype was observed a handful of times. The genes are TRBV20-1 and TRBJ2-3; perhaps TRBD2 as D (6 bases). The CDR3 runs 16 residues. Trimming left V 6 bases short and J 1 base short, with 20 bases between. The germline gives CDR1 DFQATT, CDR2 SNEGSKA (reference sequence). The CDR3 protein is CSAPLTSLRGTDTQYF. In DNA, the CDR3 is TGCAGTGCCCCACTAACTAGCCTCCGCGGCACAGATACGCAGTATTTT.

There are a few counts of this clonotype. The chain is built from TRBV29-1 and TRBJ2-7, with TRBD2 identical over 7 bases. The junction had 10 bases not matched to a gene; V was cut back by 6 bases and J by 5 bases. The length of the CDR3 is 13 residues. Germline-derived CDR1 and CDR2 are SQVTM and ANQGSEA. In DNA form, the CDR3 reads TGCAGCGTGGGGGAGGGAGCTTTGGACGAGCAGTACTTC. Translation: CSVGEGALDEQYF.

The chain employs TRBV15 and TRBJ2-4; 8 nucleotides align to TRBD1. The CDR3 consists of 14 residues. V dropped 4 bases and J dropped 6; count of bases not matched to a gene: 5. Germline-derived CDR1 and CDR2 are LNHNV and YYDKDF (reference sequence). CDR3 amino acids: CATSTRTGPNIQYF. CDR3 DNA: TGTGCCACCAGCACCCGGACAGGGCCAAACATTCAGTACTTC.

This clonotype was counted only a few times. The rearrangement uses TRBV20-1 and TRBJ2-6, with TRBD1 identical over 12 bases. This CDR3 has 16 amino acids. Germline V gives CDR1 DFQATT, CDR2 SNEGSKA (reference sequence). V lost 6 bases and J lost 2; bases outside the gene matches: 5. The CDR3 nucleotides are TGCAGTGCGGTAGGGACAGGGGGCGCTGGGGCCAACGTCCTGACTTTC. Translation gives CSAVGTGGAGANVLTF.

This clonotype was seen repeatedly, ten times or more. V is TRBV12-3 or TRBV12-4 and J is TRBJ1-5; unclear D gene. The length of the CDR3 is 13 residues. V dropped 8 bases and J dropped 6 bases, with 14 bases sitting between them. In DNA form, the CDR3 reads TGTGCCAGCTGGGTCAACGCGGGTCAGCCCCAGCATTTT. This encodes CASWVNAGQPQHF.

Ten or more counts support this clonotype. The rearrangement uses TRBV29-1 and TRBJ1-2; 7 nucleotides align to TRBD1. This CDR3 comprises 15 residues. Germline loops: CDR1 SQVTM, CDR2 ANQGSEA. Losses at the gene ends were 0 bases for V and 8 bases for J; bases not matched to a gene: 12. CDR3 nucleotide sequence: TGCAGCGTTGAAGATCAGACAGGGTCCGACGGGGGCTACACCTTC. It is translated as CSVEDQTGSDGGYTF.

This clonotype was seen a handful of times. The V gene is TRBV9, the J gene TRBJ1-6, with D unclear. The germline V gene has CDR1 SGDLS and CDR2 YYNGEE. V was clipped by 5 bases and J by 7 bases, with 10 bases between them. The CDR3 contains 13 residues. The CDR3 bases are TGTGCCAGCAGTTTATACCGGAATTCACCCCTCCACTTT. This codes for CASSLYRNSPLHF.

This clonotype was observed many times. CDR3 DNA sequence: TGTGCCAGCAGTTCTCAGGGACAGAGAGGAGAAAAACTGTTTTTT. Amino acids: CASSSQGQRGEKLFF. The chain joins TRBV2 to TRBJ1-4, with TRBD1 identical over 7 bases. J gave up 8 bases and V 5 bases, and 11 bases lay outside the gene matches. Per the germline V gene, CDR1 is SNHLY and CDR2 is FYNNEI. The CDR3 contains 15 residues. Full variable domain (outside the CDR3, taken from reference TRBV2 and TRBJ1-4): EPEVTQTPSHQVTQMGQEVILRCVPISNHLYFYWYRQILGQKVEFLVSFYNNEISEKSEIFDDQFSVERPDGSNFTLKIRSTKLEDSAMYFCASSSQGQRGEKLFFGSGTQLSVL.

The J gene is TRBJ1-2, the V gene TRBV5-4; perhaps TRBD1 as D (5 bases). Germline CDR1 reads SGHNT; CDR2 reads YYREEE (reference sequence). The CDR3 sequence is 13 residues long. V lost 4 bases to trimming and J lost 7 bases, with 14 bases between them. CDR3 sequence (DNA): TGTGCCAGCAGCACGACAGCCGAGGGTGGCTACACCTTC. Translated, it gives CASSTTAEGGYTF.

This clonotype was seen a handful of times. The chain is built from TRBV5-6 and TRBJ2-7, with D tentatively TRBD2 (5 bases). The CDR3 spans 14 residues. V was cut by 0 bases and J by 6 bases, with 13 bases left in between. Germline V gene data show CDR1 as SGHDT and CDR2 as YYEEEE. CDR3 sequence (DNA): TGTGCCAGCAGCTTGGGTGGAGGATCGTCCGAGCAGTACTTC. Translation: CASSLGGGSSEQYF.

This rearrangement joins TRBV4-1 to TRBJ2-1; 9 bases agree with TRBD2. The CDR3 contains 17 residues. V dropped 5 bases and J dropped 8; count of bases not matched to a gene: 16. Per the germline V gene, CDR1 is MGHRA and CDR2 is YSYEKL. The CDR3 DNA sequence: TGCGCCAGCAGCTCTCCGGCGAAGCGGGGGGTAGGTGATGAGCAGTTCTTC. As protein: CASSSPAKRGVGDEQFF.

In this sample, this clonotype turned up many times. This chain connects TRBV5-1 to TRBJ1-1; TRBD1 matches at 9 bases. CDR1 and CDR2 (germline): SGHRS, YFSETQ. With 4 bases clipped from V and 5 bases from J, the junction kept 0 bases outside the gene matches. The CDR3 totals 12 residues. The CDR3 sequence is CASSGTGTEAFF. In nucleotides, the CDR3 is TGCGCCAGCAGCGGGACAGGGACTGAAGCTTTCTTT.

This clonotype was seen a handful of times. The V and J genes are TRBV18 and TRBJ2-2, with D hard to call. Germline lookup yields CDR1 KGHSH and CDR2 LQKENI. Trimming shortened V by 2 bases and J by 6 bases, and 10 bases separated the two germline ends. The length of the CDR3 is 14 residues. In DNA form, the CDR3 reads TGTGCCAGCTCACCATTAGACGGCGCCGGGGAGCTGTTTTTT. Its translation: CASSPLDGAGELFF. Complete variable domain (other parts from reference TRBV18 and TRBJ2-2): NAGVMQNPRHLVRRRGQEARLRCSPMKGHSHVYWYRQLPEEGLKFMVYLQKENIIDESGMPKERFSAEFPKEGPSILRIQQVVRGDSAAYFCASSPLDGAGELFFGEGSRLTVL.

In its sample, this clonotype was seen many times. The chain employs TRBV18 and TRBJ2-7; the match to TRBD2 covers 7 bases. The CDR3 extends over 14 amino acids. The germline V gene encodes CDR1 KGHSH and CDR2 LQKENI. With V trimmed by 5 bases and J by 1 base, 5 bases remained unmatched. CDR3 loop: CASSVGLESYEQYF. The DNA of the CDR3 is TGTGCCAGCTCAGTAGGACTAGAGTCCTACGAGCAGTACTTC.

This rearrangement joins TRBV11-2 to TRBJ2-5, with 9 bases matching TRBD2. CDR1 is SGHAT, CDR2 FQNNGV, per germline. Trimming cost V 3 bases and J 0 bases; bases outside gene matches: 5. The CDR3 extends over 16 amino acids. The CDR3, as DNA: TGTGCCAGCAGCTTCGGGTTAGCGGGGGACCAAGAGACCCAGTACTTC. It codes for CASSFGLAGDQETQYF. The full variable domain, in which reference TRBV11-2 and TRBJ2-5 provide the parts outside the CDR3, is EAGVAQSPRYKIIEKRQSVAFWCNPISGHATLYWYQQILGQGPKLLIQFQNNGVVDDSQLPKDRFSAERLKGVDSTLKIQPAKLEDSAVYLCASSFGLAGDQETQYFGPGTRLLVL.

This clonotype was observed many times. CDR3 nucleotide sequence: TGTGCCAGCAGTTACTCGAAGGCGGGAGGGACGAACACCGGGGAGCTGTTTTTT. Encoded protein: CASSYSKAGGTNTGELFF. The chain is built from TRBV6-5 and TRBJ2-2, with 9 bases lining up with TRBD2. Germline lookup yields CDR1 MNHEY and CDR2 SVGAGI. The CDR3 loop spans 18 amino acids. Trimming took 0 bases from V and 0 from J; bases not matched to a gene: 5.

This clonotype came up a few times. The chain joins TRBV12-3 or TRBV12-4 to TRBJ2-7, with TRBD2 matching over 8 bases. The ends lost 3 bases at V and 6 bases at J; junction bases unmatched: 4. This CDR3 has 13 residues. CDR3 nucleotide sequence: TGTGCCAGCAGTTTCCGGGAGGGCGGCGAGCAGTACTTC. Translating gives CASSFREGGEQYF.

This chain uses TRBV6-5 with TRBJ2-7, with D perhaps matching TRBD2 (5 bases). Per germline, CDR1 MNHEY and CDR2 SVGAGI. The CDR3 has 13 amino acids. The V end was cut by 2 bases, the J end by 5 bases, with 10 bases between. This chain's CDR3 is CASSYETGDEQYF. The CDR3 DNA is TGTGCCAGCAGTTACGAGACCGGGGACGAGCAGTACTTC.

This rearrangement joins TRBV9 to TRBJ2-3; 7 bases line up with TRBD2. V was clipped by 0 bases and J by 3 bases; unmatched bases: 7. Per the germline V gene, CDR1 is SGDLS and CDR2 is YYNGEE. The CDR3 is made up of 16 amino acids. Here the CDR3 reads CASSVAGPGGTDTQYF. DNA of the CDR3: TGTGCCAGCAGCGTAGCTGGGCCGGGGGGTACAGATACGCAGTATTTT.

There are a few counts of this clonotype. CDR3 DNA sequence: TGTGCCAGCAGTGAAGAGAAGACAGGGGACCTCACTGAAGCTTTCTTT. Protein product: CASSEEKTGDLTEAFF. The chain couples TRBV25-1 to TRBJ1-1; 8 bases line up with TRBD1. The J segment lost 4 bases and the V segment lost 2 bases, leaving 9 bases of the junction unmatched. Per the germline V gene, CDR1 is MGHDK and CDR2 is SYGVNS. The CDR3 extends over 16 amino acids.

At least ten counts were recorded for this clonotype. The chain has TRBV3-1 and TRBJ2-5; D could derive from TRBD1 or TRBD2 (5 bases each). CDR3 length: 14 amino acids. Trimming left V 0 bases short and J 5 bases short, with 10 bases between. Germline V gene data show CDR1 as LGHDT and CDR2 as YNNKEL (reference sequence). CDR3: CASSQDHEGETQYF. CDR3 bases: TGTGCCAGCAGCCAAGATCACGAGGGGGAGACCCAGTACTTC.